A single sample gave rise to the 17 T cell receptor beta chains below, sequenced in a study of blood T cell repertoires in COVID-19. Sequencing used immunoSEQ multiplex PCR; TCRdb keeps in-frame clones, though not all of them. The table has 400,000 to 450,000 clones, 75% to 90% seen once. The sequencing input was peripheral blood. The receptor source for this set is a middle-aged woman with COVID-19, enrolled during active disease.

The chain has TRBV6-1 and TRBJ2-5; maybe TRBD2 (7 bases). CDR1 is MNHNS and CDR2 is SASEGT in the germline V gene. The CDR3 covers 16 residues. Between the trimmed V and J ends, which lost 2 bases and 2 bases, there was a span of 15 bases. Written as DNA, the CDR3 is TGTGCCAGCAGTGAATTCTTGAGGGGGGGGCAAGAGACCCAGTACTTC. This translates into CASSEFLRGGQETQYF.

CDR3 sequence reads: CASNPTGFSTDTQYF. CDR3 bases: TGTGCCAGCAACCCAACGGGTTTTAGCACAGATACGCAGTATTTT. This chain links TRBV28 with TRBJ2-3; D uncertain. V was shortened by 7 bases and J by 0 bases, with 14 bases between the two germline ends. The CDR3 is 15 residues long. Germline-derived CDR1 and CDR2 are MDHEN and SYDVKM.

The rearrangement joins TRBV9 to TRBJ2-7, with 8 bases aligning to TRBD2. The germline V gene has CDR1 SGDLS and CDR2 YYNGEE. The J segment lost 2 bases and the V segment lost 0 bases, leaving 4 bases of the junction unmatched. The CDR3 totals 15 residues. DNA of the CDR3: TGTGCCAGCAGCGTAGCAATAGCGGGGACCTACGAGCAGTACTTC. This translates into CASSVAIAGTYEQYF.

V gene TRBV28 combines with J gene TRBJ1-2, with 10 bases identical to TRBD1. In germline, CDR1 is MDHEN, CDR2 SYDVKM. J gave up 5 bases and V 8 bases, and 14 bases lay outside the gene matches. The CDR3 extends over 16 amino acids. CDR3 bases: TGTGCCAGCGCACCCTACGGGGGACAGGGGCCATATGGCTACACCTTC. This codes for CASAPYGGQGPYGYTF.

In nucleotides, the CDR3 is TGTGCCAGCTCACCACCCTCTCCCCCCCCTCCTAACTATGGCTACACCTTC. Amino acids: CASSPPSPPPPNYGYTF. This sequence joins TRBV18 and TRBJ1-2; no reliable D call. From germline, CDR1 is KGHSH and CDR2 LQKENI. The CDR3 length is 17 residues. Trimming removed 0 bases from V and 0 bases from J, with 14 bases in between. The full variable domain, rest sourced from reference TRBV18 and TRBJ1-2, is NAGVMQNPRHLVRRRGQEARLRCSPMKGHSHVYWYRQLPEEGLKFMVYLQKENIIDESGMPKERFSAEFPKEGPSILRIQQVVRGDSAAYFCASSPPSPPPPNYGYTFGSGTRLTVV.

The CDR3 region has the DNA TGTGCCAGCAGCTATAAAGGGGCCCTTAATGAAAAACTGTTTTTT. Its translation is CASSYKGALNEKLFF. This rearrangement joins TRBV3-1 (or the pseudogene TRBV3-2) to TRBJ1-4, with D possibly being TRBD1 (5 bases). CDR3 size: 15 residues. V lost 5 bases and J 4 bases, leaving 14 bases between the germline ends. The V gene's germline CDR1 is LGHDT and CDR2 YNNKEL (reference sequence).

The chain has TRBV7-2 and TRBJ2-1; a weak D match, TRBD1 (6 bases). Germline CDR1 and CDR2: SGHTA and FQGNSA. The V end was cut by 5 bases, the J end by 3 bases, with 11 bases between. The CDR3 spans 14 residues. CDR3 in DNA: TGTGCCAGCAGCCCCCCGGGACACTACAATGAGCAGTTCTTC. Translated, it gives CASSPPGHYNEQFF.

Details on this clone: At the DNA level, this CDR3 is encoded by other sequences in the same sample as well. The V call is TRBV28, the J call TRBJ2-7; D gene unclear. In germline, CDR1 is MDHEN, CDR2 SYDVKM. This CDR3 region has 11 residues. Trimming removed 6 bases at V and 3 bases at J, with 6 bases between. The CDR3 here is CASSVNYEQYF. The CDR3 DNA reads as TGTGCCAGCAGCGTTAACTACGAGCAGTACTTC.

This clone appeared once. The CDR3 nucleotides read TGTGCCAGCAGCGGCGACTCCTATGGCTACACCTTC. The encoded protein is CASSGDSYGYTF. J is TRBJ1-2 and V is TRBV5-6; D unresolved. CDR3 length: 12 residues. V lost 4 bases and J 4 bases, leaving 8 bases between the germline ends. The germline V gene encodes CDR1 SGHDT and CDR2 YYEEEE.

The chain employs TRBV20-1 and TRBJ2-5, with D perhaps TRBD2 (5 bases). Deletions cut 3 bases from V and 9 bases from J, with 11 bases between. The V gene's germline CDR1 is DFQATT and CDR2 SNEGSKA (reference sequence). This CDR3 has 11 residues. CDR3 amino acids: CSASPGSAQYF. The CDR3, as DNA: TGCAGTGCTAGTCCGGGATCGGCCCAGTACTTC.

The chain employs TRBV5-4 and TRBJ2-5; TRBD2 aligns across 10 bases. CDR1 SGHNT and CDR2 YYREEE come from the germline V gene (reference sequence). The CDR3 has 16 residues. Unmatched junction bases numbered 16, after V lost 5 bases and J lost 9 bases. The CDR3 coding sequence is TGTGCCAGCAGTCCTAGACTAGCGGGTGGCCGTGTGGCCCAGTACTTC. It yields the protein CASSPRLAGGRVAQYF.

This chain uses TRBV7-3 with TRBJ1-2; D gene uncertain. The V gene lost 2 bases and the J gene lost 4 bases, with 11 bases spanning the gap. This CDR3 spans 14 amino acids. Germline V CDR1 and CDR2: SGHTA, FQGTGA. CDR3 sequence reads: CASSLGPRGYGYTF. The CDR3 DNA sequence: TGTGCCAGCAGCTTAGGGCCCCGGGGCTATGGCTACACCTTC.

CDR3 sequence reads: CASSYFGQGVHSNQPQHF. Here the CDR3 DNA reads TGTGCCAGCAGTTATTTCGGACAGGGGGTTCATAGCAATCAGCCCCAGCATTTT. The V gene is TRBV6-2 or TRBV6-3, the J gene TRBJ1-5; TRBD1 aligns across 10 bases. Germline CDR1 MNHEY, CDR2 SVGEGT. V was pared by 3 bases and J by 0 bases, with 8 bases of the junction left unmatched. CDR3 length: 18 amino acids.

The rearrangement joins TRBV5-8 to TRBJ1-1, with D unclear. Trimming took off 5 bases at V and 3 bases at J, with 14 bases between the two ends. This CDR3 has 14 residues. Germline V gene data show CDR1 as SGHTS and CDR2 as YDEGEE. The CDR3, as DNA: TGTGCCAGCAGTCCCGCCGGGGTAGACACTGAAGCTTTCTTT. Its translation is CASSPAGVDTEAFF.

The V and J genes are TRBV5-1 and TRBJ2-2; 7 bases agree with TRBD2. The V segment lost 0 bases and the J segment 3 bases; nucleotides outside the gene matches: 5. Germline V gives CDR1 SGHRS, CDR2 YFSETQ. This CDR3 is built from 16 residues. CDR3 DNA: TGCGCCAGCAGCTTGGCGCTAGCGGACTACACCGGGGAGCTGTTTTTT. Protein: CASSLALADYTGELFF.

The chain joins TRBV6-5 to TRBJ1-5, with D unclear. This CDR3 spans 12 amino acids. The germline CDR1 and CDR2 sequences are MNHEY and SVGAGI. Deletions cut 8 bases from V and 3 bases from J, with 8 bases between. The CDR3 DNA reads TGTGCCAGCGGGAGTTCCAATCAGCCCCAGCATTTT. Translating it yields CASGSSNQPQHF.

The gene calls are TRBV5-1 and TRBJ1-2; 7 bases align to TRBD1. CDR1 SGHRS and CDR2 YFSETQ come from the germline V gene. This CDR3 has 16 amino acids. V trimming: 0 bases; J trimming: 9 bases; junction bases outside the gene matches: 14. The CDR3 nucleotides read TGCGCCAGCAGCTTGGGGGGGGACAGCCGCCCGGCTAGCTACACCTTC. It is translated as CASSLGGDSRPASYTF.